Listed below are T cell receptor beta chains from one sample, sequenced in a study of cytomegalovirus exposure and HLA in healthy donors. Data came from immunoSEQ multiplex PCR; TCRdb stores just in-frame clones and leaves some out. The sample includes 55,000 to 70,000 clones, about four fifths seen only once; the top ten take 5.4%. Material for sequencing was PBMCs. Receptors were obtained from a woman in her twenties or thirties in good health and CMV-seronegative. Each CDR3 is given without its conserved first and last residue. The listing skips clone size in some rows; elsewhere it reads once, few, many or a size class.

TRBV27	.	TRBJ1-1	ASSLLRTGATNTEAF
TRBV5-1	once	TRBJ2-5	ASSSGQGAGETQY
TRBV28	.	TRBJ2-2	ASSPTLTGELF
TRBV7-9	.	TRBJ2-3	ASSLYSLQGTGAQY
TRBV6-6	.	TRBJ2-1	ASSLGLAGPYNEQF
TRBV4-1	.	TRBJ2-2	ASSQAGQGSTGELF
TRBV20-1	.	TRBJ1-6	SPGPLH
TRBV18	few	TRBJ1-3	ASSPDRSSGNTIY
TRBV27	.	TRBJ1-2	ASSWGIQGANYGYT
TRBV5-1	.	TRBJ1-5	ASSFIRWKGDSNQPQH
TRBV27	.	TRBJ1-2	ASSLYRYNYGYT
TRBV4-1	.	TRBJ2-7	ASSQGTVSYEQY
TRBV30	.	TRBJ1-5	AWRSGFSNQPQH
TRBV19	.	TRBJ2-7	ASREAGTGGREQY
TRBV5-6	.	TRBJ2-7	ASSPGQGGEQY
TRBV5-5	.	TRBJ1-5	ASSLDRGWNQPQH
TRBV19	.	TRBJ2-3	ASSITGESTDTQY
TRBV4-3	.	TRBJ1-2	ASSQPGTASGGVS
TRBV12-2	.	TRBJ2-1	ASRRGLAVVIMGDEQF
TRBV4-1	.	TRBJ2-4	ASSQGRQGAKNIQY
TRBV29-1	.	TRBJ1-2	SVEAPRGGYYGYT
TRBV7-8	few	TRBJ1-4	ASSPRELGEKLF
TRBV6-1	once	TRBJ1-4	ASRRQGGEKLF
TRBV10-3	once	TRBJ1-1	AISSGGEAF
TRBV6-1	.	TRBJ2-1	ASSDLAGTYNEQF
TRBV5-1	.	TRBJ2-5	ASTPGEGPVQETQY
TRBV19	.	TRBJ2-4	ASRRGLAGKNIQY
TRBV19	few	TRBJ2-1	ASSTTSGPFNEQF
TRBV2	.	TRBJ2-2	ASSGLARFTGELF
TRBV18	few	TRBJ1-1	ASSPTGMNTEAF
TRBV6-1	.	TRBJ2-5	ASSEEPSGRGTQY
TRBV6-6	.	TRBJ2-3	ASKGQEVTDTQY
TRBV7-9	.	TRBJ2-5	ASSFYGTREETQY
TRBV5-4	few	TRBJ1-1	ASSLGGQSEAF
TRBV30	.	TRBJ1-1	AWSEQGNTEAF
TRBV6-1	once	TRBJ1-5	ASSTQGTAQPQH
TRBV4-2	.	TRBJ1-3	ASSQVDGDSGNTIY
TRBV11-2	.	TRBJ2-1	ASSSRGGDYNEQF
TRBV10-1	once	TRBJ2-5	ASSEPGLAGQETQY
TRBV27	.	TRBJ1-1	ASSLSRDRDEAF
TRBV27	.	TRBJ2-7	ASSARYNEQY